This TCR beta chain was profiled in a study of control samples from healthy donors and cancer patients. V was clipped by 5 bases and J by 2 bases, with 15 bases between them. The CDR3 is 15 residues long. The germline gives CDR1 SGHNT, CDR2 YENEEA. Only in-frame clones appear in the TCRdb table, and some are missing; sequencing was by immunoSEQ multiplex PCR. Of 150,000 to 200,000 clones in the sample, 91% were seen once. Sequenced material: blood. The clonotype originates from a young woman in good health. The V call is TRBV11-3, the J call TRBJ2-5, with D possibly being TRBD1 or TRBD2 (6 bases each). CDR3 DNA sequence: TGTGCCAGCAGCCCACGACTAGGGGGTCAAGAGACCCAGTACTTC. Encoded protein: CASSPRLGGQETQYF.